The clone carrying this T cell receptor beta chain has a count of ten or more. The antigen is unknown. Attachment of unique molecular identifiers was made to individual cDNA molecules. TCRdb re-called the 5' RACE reads with MiXCR, one entry per CDR3 protein. The profile covers about 20,000 distinct CDR3 sequences, with 3.5% to 4.5% appearing a single time and less than 7% taken by the ten largest. The sample comes from a study of early T cells in non-severe SARS-CoV-2 infection. Study context: The study sequenced bulk RNA from unsorted whole blood, with chains unpaired.

CDR3 length equals 15 residues. Germline CDR1 reads SGHVS; CDR2 reads FNYEAQ. Trimming pared 1 base from V and 5 bases from J, leaving 15 bases between. Overall study results and limits: Anti-spike CD8 responses were favored in VDJdb matching, and private and CD4 specificities were missed.

The source material was whole blood. This chain links TRBV7-6 with TRBJ2-7; D is unresolved. The receptor was isolated from an adult who was a healthcare worker with PCR-confirmed SARS-CoV-2 infection or an uninfected control (not recorded which). As DNA, the CDR3 is TGTGCCAGCAGCTTAGTCGGTGACTCTCGGGACGAGCAGTACTTC. Residues: CASSLVGDSRDEQYF.